The 5 T cell receptor beta chains listed next were all sequenced from one sample in a study of immune cell composition in non-small cell lung cancer. Normal lung sampling was at least 3 cm from the tumour, as distant as possible. Sequencing used immunoSEQ multiplex PCR; TCRdb keeps in-frame clones, though not all of them. The profile shows some 1,000 clones, over 55% of them singletons. Material for sequencing was non-adjacent lung tissue. These receptors all come from a human donor with non-small cell lung cancer.

By sample share, this clone is hyperexpanded (1% or more). The rearrangement uses TRBV19 and TRBJ1-5, with D uncertain. The CDR3 has 14 amino acids. Trimming stripped 1 base from V and 7 bases from J, with 11 bases between. In germline, CDR1 is LNHDA, CDR2 SQIVND (reference sequence). The CDR3 spells CASSIGRMEQPQHF. CDR3 nucleotides: TGTGCCAGTAGTATAGGACGGATGGAGCAGCCCCAGCATTTT.

The rearrangement uses TRBV6-6 and TRBJ1-5, with 9 bases lining up with TRBD1. This CDR3 contains 15 residues. Trimming took 4 bases from V and 7 from J; bases not matched to a gene: 8. Per germline, CDR1 MNHNY and CDR2 SVGAGI (reference sequence). CDR3 sequence: CASSSHRGLGQPQHF. The CDR3 DNA reads TGTGCCAGCAGTTCCCACAGGGGGCTAGGACAGCCCCAGCATTTT.

The chain employs TRBV19 and TRBJ2-2; tentative D call: TRBD1 (5 bases). The CDR3 sequence is 13 residues long. CDR1 and CDR2 (germline): LNHDA, SQIVND (reference sequence). The ends were cut back, 5 bases at V and 6 bases at J, with 10 bases in the middle. The chain's CDR3 is CASSDSFSGELFF. DNA for the CDR3: TGTGCCAGTAGTGACAGTTTTTCCGGGGAGCTGTTTTTT.

The chain links TRBV7-2 to TRBJ2-3, with D maybe TRBD1 (6 bases). Germline V gene sequence: CDR1 SGHTA, CDR2 FQGNSA. V was pared by 7 bases and J by 0 bases, with 14 bases between. The CDR3 extends over 15 amino acids. CDR3 sequence: CASTRGTHSTDTQYF. CDR3 DNA: TGTGCCAGCACCAGGGGCACTCATAGCACAGATACGCAGTATTTT. The full variable domain, rest sourced from reference TRBV7-2 and TRBJ2-3, is GAGVSQSPSNKVTEKGKDVELRCDPISGHTALYWYRQSLGQGLEFLIYFQGNSAPDKSGLPSDRFSAERTGGSVSTLTIQRTQQEDSAVYLCASTRGTHSTDTQYFGPGTRLTVL.

The V gene is TRBV29-1, the J gene TRBJ1-2, with a weak D call TRBD1 (6 bases). CDR1 SQVTM and CDR2 ANQGSEA come from the germline V gene. V shed 8 bases and J shed 6 bases, with 16 bases lying between them. The CDR3 has 12 amino acids. The CDR3 DNA follows: TGCAGCTACTTCTTGGGGGCTGATGGCTACACCTTC. It translates to CSYFLGADGYTF.